Below, 17 T cell receptor beta chains from the same sample are listed, as sequenced in a study of PD-L1 blockade in urothelial cancer. Clones were sequenced by immunoSEQ multiplex PCR, and TCRdb holds only the in-frame ones, with some missing. The sample has 100,000 or so clones, about 90% seen once. The starting material was PBMCs, obtained around atezolizumab (anti-PD-L1) treatment. Every receptor here comes from a woman of 80 years or more with urothelial cancer.

The rearrangement uses TRBV13 and TRBJ1-2; D is perhaps TRBD1 (5 bases). Between the trimmed V and J ends, which lost 4 bases and 0 bases, there was a span of 18 bases. The length of the CDR3 is 17 residues. In germline, CDR1 is PRHDT, CDR2 FYEKMQ (reference sequence). The CDR3 region is CASSSRQSSSANYGYTF. The DNA for the CDR3 is TGTGCCAGCAGCTCTAGACAGTCCTCATCTGCTAACTATGGCTACACCTTC.

The chain links TRBV5-4 to TRBJ1-3, with 10 bases matching TRBD1. V shed 4 bases, J shed 6 bases, and the junction held 4 bases outside the gene matches. This CDR3 has 14 amino acids. Germline V gene sequence: CDR1 SGHNT, CDR2 YYREEE (reference sequence). CDR3 nucleotides: TGTGCCAGCAGCCCCGGGACAGGGGTAAACACCATATATTTT. It specifies CASSPGTGVNTIYF.

The V call is TRBV18, the J call TRBJ2-7; the match to TRBD2 covers 8 bases. Germline V gene data show CDR1 as KGHSH and CDR2 as LQKENI. CDR3 length: 18 residues. J was trimmed by 4 bases and V by 6 bases; bases with no gene match: 20. This chain's CDR3 is CASSPQRGSPGGMYEQYF. DNA for the CDR3: TGTGCCAGCTCCCCGCAACGGGGTAGCCCGGGAGGGATGTACGAGCAGTACTTC. Filled out from reference TRBV18 and TRBJ2-7, the complete variable domain reads NAGVMQNPRHLVRRRGQEARLRCSPMKGHSHVYWYRQLPEEGLKFMVYLQKENIIDESGMPKERFSAEFPKEGPSILRIQQVVRGDSAAYFCASSPQRGSPGGMYEQYFGPGTRLTVT.

This chain joins TRBV7-6 and TRBJ2-5; 8 bases align to TRBD1. The CDR3 is 16 amino acids. Germline loops: CDR1 SGHVS, CDR2 FNYEAQ. V lost 1 base, J lost 2 bases, and 6 bases stayed unmatched. CDR3 sequence (DNA): TGTGCCAGCAGCTTAGGTAGCGGACAGGGACAAGAGACCCAGTACTTC. This codes for CASSLGSGQGQETQYF. Based on the CDR3 plus reference TRBV7-6 and TRBJ2-5, the full variable domain is GAGVSQSPRYKVTKRGQDVALRCDPISGHVSLYWYRQALGQGPEFLTYFNYEAQQDKSGLPNDRFSAERPEGSISTLTIQRTEQRDSAMYRCASSLGSGQGQETQYFGPGTRLLVL.

This rearrangement joins TRBV20-1 to TRBJ1-2, with D uncertain. V lost 1 base and J lost 8, with 5 bases in between. This CDR3 has 10 amino acids. The germline gives CDR1 DFQATT, CDR2 SNEGSKA (reference sequence). In nucleotides, the CDR3 is TGCAGTGCTAGAGTCACAGGCTACACCTTC. Translated: CSARVTGYTF.

The chain links TRBV28 to TRBJ1-2; D remains ambiguous. The CDR3 extends over 12 amino acids. Trimming took 8 bases from V and 4 from J, leaving 11 bases between them. The germline V gene encodes CDR1 MDHEN and CDR2 SYDVKM. The CDR3 region has the DNA TGTGCCAGCGCTACTAGTAGCTATGGCTACACCTTC. It codes for CASATSSYGYTF.

The J gene is TRBJ2-7, the V gene TRBV29-1, with 7 bases fitting TRBD2. The V gene's germline CDR1 is SQVTM and CDR2 ANQGSEA. The junction had 9 bases not matched to a gene; V was cut back by 4 bases and J by 6 bases. The CDR3 has 13 residues. The DNA for the CDR3 is TGCAGCGTTGGTCTAGCGGTGGGGCTCGAGCAGTACTTC. This encodes CSVGLAVGLEQYF.

The sample holds one count of this clone. The chain couples TRBV5-1 to TRBJ1-5; TRBD1 aligns across 8 bases. The CDR3 totals 15 residues. V gave up 1 base and J gave up 5 bases; unmatched junction bases: 5. Per germline, CDR1 SGHRS and CDR2 YFSETQ. CDR3 amino acids: CASSLRPGGYQPQHF. DNA for the CDR3: TGCGCCAGCAGCTTGAGGCCAGGGGGCTATCAGCCCCAGCATTTT.

The chain has TRBV6-1 and TRBJ1-5, with D possibly matching TRBD1 (5 bases). V lost 2 bases and J lost 4, with 15 bases in between. Germline CDR1 is MNHNS and CDR2 is SASEGT. The CDR3 spans 16 residues. The CDR3 here is CASSEPPGLPNQPQHF. The CDR3 DNA reads as TGTGCCAGCAGTGAACCCCCGGGACTGCCTAATCAGCCCCAGCATTTT.

In its sample, this clone was seen once. CDR3: CASSSPGATYEQYF. The CDR3 bases are TGCGCCAGCAGTTCCCCGGGAGCCACCTACGAGCAGTACTTC. The genes are TRBV10-1 and TRBJ2-7; D perhaps matches TRBD2 (6 bases). The germline V and J ends were trimmed by 5 bases and 2 bases, with 13 bases remaining between them. Germline-derived CDR1 and CDR2 are WNHNN and SYGVQD (reference sequence). This CDR3 has 14 residues.

V usage is TRBV14 and J usage is TRBJ1-1, with 7 bases aligning to TRBD1. The CDR3 consists of 16 residues. The V gene's germline CDR1 is SGHDN and CDR2 FVKESK. Trimming at V came to 3 bases and at J to 4 bases, leaving 11 bases not matched to a gene. The CDR3 is CASSHRTGVGVTEAFF. In DNA form, the CDR3 reads TGTGCCAGCAGCCACCGAACAGGGGTCGGTGTCACTGAAGCTTTCTTT.

The chain uses TRBV28 and TRBJ2-7; a possible D gene is TRBD1 (5 bases). CDR1 and CDR2 from the germline V gene are MDHEN and SYDVKM. The CDR3 has 12 amino acids. V was shortened by 6 bases and J by 3 bases, with 9 bases between the two germline ends. CDR3 nucleotides: TGTGCCAGCAGGCCAGACAGCTACGAGCAGTACTTC. This translates into CASRPDSYEQYF. Full variable domain (rest looked up from reference TRBV28 and TRBJ2-7): DVKVTQSSRYLVKRTGEKVFLECVQDMDHENMFWYRQDPGLGLRLIYFSYDVKMKEKGDIPEGYSVSREKKERFSLILESASTNQTSMYLCASRPDSYEQYFGPGTRLTVT.

The V call is TRBV19, the J call TRBJ2-3; D perhaps matches TRBD2 (5 bases). Per the germline V gene, CDR1 is LNHDA and CDR2 is SQIVND (reference sequence). V lost 7 bases, J lost 0 bases, and 11 bases lay in between. The length of the CDR3 is 14 residues. The CDR3 loop is CASNSVSSTDTQYF. DNA of the CDR3: TGTGCCAGTAATAGCGTCTCTAGCACAGATACGCAGTATTTT. Full variable domain (remainder filled in from reference TRBV19 and TRBJ2-3): DGGITQSPKYLFRKEGQNVTLSCEQNLNHDAMYWYRQDPGQGLRLIYYSQIVNDFQKGDIAEGYSVSREKKESFPLTVTSAQKNPTAFYLCASNSVSSTDTQYFGPGTRLTVL.

The chain couples TRBV5-4 to TRBJ2-5; D unresolved. V was pared by 2 bases and J by 1 base, with 6 bases between. CDR1 SGHNT and CDR2 YYREEE come from the germline V gene (reference sequence). CDR3 length equals 13 residues. This chain's CDR3 is CASSLPSQETQYF. CDR3 in DNA: TGTGCCAGCAGCTTACCCAGCCAAGAGACCCAGTACTTC.

CDR3 residues: CASSRQGGHTEAFF. CDR3 DNA sequence: TGTGCCAGCAGCCGGCAGGGGGGCCACACTGAAGCTTTCTTT. The chain links TRBV7-9 to TRBJ1-1, with TRBD1 matching over 7 bases. Germline V gene lookup returns CDR1 SEHNR and CDR2 FQNEAQ (reference sequence). This CDR3 has 14 amino acids. The ends lost 5 bases at V and 3 bases at J; junction bases unmatched: 6.

The chain combines TRBV11-2 with TRBJ2-1, with D possibly being TRBD1 (5 bases). The germline V and J ends were trimmed by 5 bases and 8 bases, with 16 bases remaining between them. The CDR3 consists of 14 residues. Germline V gene data show CDR1 as SGHAT and CDR2 as FQNNGV. As DNA, the CDR3 is TGTGCCAGCAGCCCTGTGGGGCCAACCGATGAGCAGTTCTTC. This gives the protein CASSPVGPTDEQFF.

The V and J genes are TRBV11-2 and TRBJ2-6; 10 nucleotides agree with TRBD1. CDR1 and CDR2 from the germline V gene are SGHAT and FQNNGV. Unmatched junction bases numbered 2, after V lost 5 bases and J lost 4 bases. The CDR3 contains 15 residues. CDR3 DNA sequence: TGTGCCAGCAGCGACAGGGGGCTCGGGGCCAACGTCCTGACTTTC. Translating it yields CASSDRGLGANVLTF.